A selection of T cell receptor beta chains follows, all from one sample in a study of technical replicates of blood from several donors. Generated by immunoSEQ multiplex PCR, the TCRdb table keeps only in-frame clones and is missing some. The sample holds about 76,000 clones, 65% to 90% seen once. The sample taken for sequencing was PBMCs. The receptors here all came from a human donor in good health. Some clones in this sample may be carry-over from other donors' samples. The CDR3 runs from the conserved cysteine through the conserved F or W. The order of the fields is clone size, V gene, D gene, J gene, CDR3 protein, CDR3 DNA. The D gene is left open where the match is weak. Some rows have no size entry. The others give once, few or many, or a class for an expanded clone.

few,TRBV29-1,.,TRBJ1-1,CSVEDLFGGTEAFF,TGCAGCGTTGAAGATCTCTTTGGGGGGACTGAAGCTTTCTTT
.,TRBV19,.,TRBJ2-2,CASTVGGRTGELFF,TGTGCCAGTACCGTCGGGGGGCGAACCGGGGAGCTGTTTTTT
.,TRBV15,.,TRBJ1-2,CATSRGVGYGYTF,TGTGCCACCAGCCGGGGAGTTGGCTATGGCTACACCTTC
.,TRBV19,.,TRBJ1-5,CASRGNNQPQHF,TGTGCCAGTAGGGGCAATAATCAGCCCCAGCATTTT
.,TRBV27,TRBD1,TRBJ1-1,CASSPLLGQGISEAFF,TGTGCCAGCAGTCCCTTGCTAGGACAGGGGATCTCTGAAGCTTTCTTT
.,TRBV30,.,TRBJ1-2,CAWRDGYGYTF,TGTGCCTGGAGAGACGGGTATGGCTACACCTTC
once,TRBV30,TRBD2,TRBJ2-5,CAWSPRTSGRVETQYF,TGTGCCTGGAGTCCCCGGACTAGCGGGAGAGTAGAGACCCAGTACTTC
.,TRBV5-1,TRBD1,TRBJ2-1,CASSGGQGAYNEQFF,TGCGCCAGCAGCGGGGGACAGGGGGCCTACAATGAGCAGTTCTTC
.,TRBV19,.,TRBJ2-1,CASKGSFYNEQFF,TGTGCCAGTAAAGGGAGTTTCTACAATGAGCAGTTCTTC
.,TRBV4-2,.,TRBJ1-1,CASSPKEFEAFF,TGTGCCAGCAGCCCTAAGGAGTTTGAAGCTTTCTTT
.,TRBV6-1,TRBD2,TRBJ2-4,CASSEGSSGALGAKNIQYF,TGTGCCAGCAGTGAAGGCTCTAGCGGGGCACTCGGGGCCAAAAACATTCAGTACTTC
.,TRBV18,.,TRBJ1-2,CASSRDSQPVYGYTF,TGTGCCAGCTCAAGAGACTCCCAGCCGGTCTATGGCTACACCTTC
.,TRBV7-8,.,TRBJ2-3,CASSKREPRGSDTQYF,TGTGCCAGCAGCAAACGGGAGCCAAGGGGTTCAGATACGCAGTATTTT